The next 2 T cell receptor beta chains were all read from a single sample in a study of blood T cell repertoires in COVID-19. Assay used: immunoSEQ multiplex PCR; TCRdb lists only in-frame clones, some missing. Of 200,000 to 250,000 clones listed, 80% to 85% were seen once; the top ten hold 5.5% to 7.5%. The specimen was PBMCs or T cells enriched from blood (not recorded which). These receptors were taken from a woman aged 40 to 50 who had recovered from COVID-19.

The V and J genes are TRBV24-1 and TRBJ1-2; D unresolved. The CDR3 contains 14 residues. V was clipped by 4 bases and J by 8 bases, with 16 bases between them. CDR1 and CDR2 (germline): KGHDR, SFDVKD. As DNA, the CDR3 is TGTGCCACCAGTGACTCCTTTAGGGAGGGAGGCTACACCTTC. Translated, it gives CATSDSFREGGYTF.

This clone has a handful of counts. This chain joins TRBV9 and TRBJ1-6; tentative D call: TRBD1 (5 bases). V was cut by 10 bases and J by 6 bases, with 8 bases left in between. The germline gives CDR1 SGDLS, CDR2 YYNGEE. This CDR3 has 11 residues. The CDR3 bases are TGTGCCGCCGGGGGTAATTCACCCCTCCACTTT. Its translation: CAAGGNSPLHF.